The 25 T cell receptor beta chains presented below share a single source sample, sequenced in a study of shared clonotypes between healthy human individuals. Sequenced by immunoSEQ multiplex PCR; TCRdb stores in-frame clones only, minus some. The data hold about 2,100,000 clones, with more than 85% observed a single time. Naive-designated CD8 cells lacked CD45RO, were positively enriched for CCR7, and omitted terminally differentiated effector memory CD45RA+ cells. Sequencing was carried out using naive CD8+ T cells from PBMCs. These receptors were collected from a man aged 18 to 29 in good health. Some clones in this sample may be carry-over from other donors' samples.

The chain couples TRBV7-9 to TRBJ2-1, with TRBD1 as a possible D gene (6 bases). Trimming took off 5 bases at V and 6 bases at J, with 20 bases between the two ends. The CDR3 loop spans 16 amino acids. Looked up from germline, CDR1 is SEHNR and CDR2 is FQNEAQ (reference sequence). The CDR3 DNA follows: TGTGCCAGCAGCCCCAGGGGCAGCCGGGCCCCCAATGAGCAGTTCTTC. Translation gives CASSPRGSRAPNEQFF.

J is TRBJ2-3 and V is TRBV4-3; 10 bases line up with TRBD2. Germline V CDR1 and CDR2: LGHNA, YSLEER. This CDR3 is 16 amino acids long. J gave up 2 bases and V 3 bases, and 5 bases lay outside the gene matches. The CDR3 sequence is CASSHLSGRPTDTQYF. CDR3 nucleotide sequence: TGCGCCAGCAGCCACCTTAGCGGGAGGCCCACAGATACGCAGTATTTT.

The genes are TRBV11-1 and TRBJ2-2, with 9 bases identical to TRBD1. With V trimmed by 3 bases and J by 5 bases, 10 bases remained unmatched. The CDR3 loop spans 17 amino acids. Germline values: CDR1 SGHAT, CDR2 FQDESV (reference sequence). The CDR3 coding sequence is TGTGCCAGCAGCTTTGATCCCACAGGGGGCGCTACCGGGGAGCTGTTTTTT. It codes for CASSFDPTGGATGELFF.

Comments on this clone: The identical CDR3 is also encoded by other nucleotide sequences in the sample. The gene calls are TRBV7-9 and TRBJ2-7; 9 nucleotides match TRBD1. CDR3 length: 14 amino acids. From germline, CDR1 is SEHNR and CDR2 FQNEAQ (reference sequence). The V and J ends lost 5 bases and 3 bases, in that order; junction bases with no gene match: 5. The CDR3 sequence is CASSLRDRVYEQYF. The CDR3 coding sequence is TGTGCCAGCAGCCTCCGGGACAGGGTCTACGAGCAGTACTTC.

V gene TRBV28 combines with J gene TRBJ2-2, with D perhaps TRBD1 (5 bases). The CDR3 has 19 amino acids. The V and J ends lost 2 bases and 0 bases respectively, with 19 bases between them. Germline V gives CDR1 MDHEN, CDR2 SYDVKM. The CDR3 DNA reads as TGTGCCAGCAGTTTAGGTCCCCCCCAGTGGACAACGAACACCGGGGAGCTGTTTTTT. Amino acid sequence: CASSLGPPQWTTNTGELFF.

This chain uses TRBV6-4 with TRBJ2-1; no reliable D call. Germline V gives CDR1 MRHNA, CDR2 SNTAGT. The V gene lost 6 bases and the J gene lost 2 bases, with 14 bases spanning the gap. The CDR3 is 15 residues long. The CDR3 reads CASSQRSQTYNEQFF. CDR3 nucleotides: TGTGCCAGCAGCCAGAGGTCCCAAACCTACAATGAGCAGTTCTTC.

The chain joins TRBV7-6 to TRBJ2-1; D unclear. This CDR3 has 18 amino acids. V dropped 2 bases and J dropped 7 bases, with 24 bases sitting between them. Germline V lookup: CDR1 SGHVS, CDR2 FNYEAQ. DNA of the CDR3: TGTGCCAGCAGCTTATATGCCCCCGGAACGCCGGCGGTTAATGAGCAGTTCTTC. Its protein is CASSLYAPGTPAVNEQFF.

This sequence joins TRBV2 and TRBJ1-5, with D perhaps TRBD1 (5 bases). Looked up from germline, CDR1 is SNHLY and CDR2 is FYNNEI. The V and J ends lost 6 bases and 6 bases respectively, with 18 bases between them. The CDR3 loop spans 15 amino acids. As DNA, the CDR3 is TGTGCCAGCAGGTCGTGGGGACCAACGATTCAGCCCCAGCATTTT. Amino acids: CASRSWGPTIQPQHF.

The J gene is TRBJ1-1, the V gene TRBV27; D is unclear. This CDR3 comprises 14 residues. With 7 bases removed from V and 4 bases from J, the gap between germline ends came to 16 bases. CDR1 MNHEY and CDR2 SMNVEV come from the germline V gene (reference sequence). As DNA, the CDR3 is TGTGCCAGCACCGACCGGAGGGAGGGCACTGAAGCTTTCTTT. It is translated as CASTDRREGTEAFF.

On this clone itself: This may be a read error: a much more frequent sequence differs by one nucleotide. This CDR3 is also generated by other DNA sequences in the sample. J is TRBJ2-7 and V is TRBV27, with a weak D call TRBD1 (6 bases). With 3 bases removed from V and 2 bases from J, the gap between germline ends came to 8 bases. The CDR3 consists of 13 residues. Looked up from germline, CDR1 is MNHEY and CDR2 is SMNVEV (reference sequence). This CDR3 is CASSLGHTYEQYF. The CDR3 bases are TGTGCCAGCAGTTTGGGACATACCTACGAGCAGTACTTC.

The chain uses TRBV13 and TRBJ1-1; D ambiguous. Germline V CDR1 and CDR2: PRHDT, FYEKMQ (reference sequence). The V end lost 4 bases, the J end lost 2 bases, and 11 bases lay between the germline ends. The CDR3 consists of 14 residues. CDR3 sequence: CASSSGRRNTEAFF. The CDR3 coding sequence is TGTGCCAGCAGCTCGGGGAGGCGAAACACTGAAGCTTTCTTT. The full variable domain, in which reference TRBV13 and TRBJ1-1 provide the parts outside the CDR3, is AAGVIQSPRHLIKEKRETATLKCYPIPRHDTVYWYQQGPGQDPQFLISFYEKMQSDKGSIPDRFSAQQFSDYHSELNMSSLELGDSALYFCASSSGRRNTEAFFGQGTRLTVV.

J is TRBJ2-7 and V is TRBV6-6; 7 nucleotides match TRBD2. Germline V gives CDR1 MNHNY, CDR2 SVGAGI (reference sequence). This CDR3 comprises 13 residues. The V and J ends lost 6 bases and 5 bases, in that order; junction bases with no gene match: 7. The CDR3 DNA follows: TGTGCCAGCAGCCAGGGACTATTAAACGAGCAGTACTTC. Protein: CASSQGLLNEQYF.

V and J are TRBV28 and TRBJ1-5; D remains unclear. Germline lookup yields CDR1 MDHEN and CDR2 SYDVKM. The length of the CDR3 is 14 residues. V was cut by 4 bases and J by 5 bases, with 12 bases left in between. CDR3 in amino acids: CASSSDIGDQPQHF. As DNA, the CDR3 is TGTGCCAGCAGTTCCGATATTGGAGATCAGCCCCAGCATTTT.

This chain joins TRBV27 and TRBJ2-7; D is uncertain. The CDR3 runs to 13 residues. Trimming left V 10 bases short and J 2 bases short, with 15 bases between. Per germline, CDR1 MNHEY and CDR2 SMNVEV (reference sequence). The CDR3 reads CATSVVPTYEQYF. The CDR3 DNA sequence: TGTGCCACCTCCGTGGTCCCGACCTACGAGCAGTACTTC.

The rearrangement uses TRBV27 and TRBJ2-7, with 8 bases matching TRBD1. V lost 6 bases to trimming and J lost 5 bases; unmatched junction nucleotides: 12. The CDR3 runs 15 residues. Germline loops: CDR1 MNHEY, CDR2 SMNVEV (reference sequence). CDR3 sequence: CASSDRTGYYNEQYF. The CDR3 region has the DNA TGTGCCAGCAGCGACCGGACAGGGTATTATAACGAGCAGTACTTC.

The gene calls are TRBV13 and TRBJ1-1; D gene unclear. CDR3 size: 12 residues. Trimming stripped 2 bases from V and 6 bases from J, with 7 bases between. The germline gives CDR1 PRHDT, CDR2 FYEKMQ (reference sequence). Here the CDR3 DNA reads TGTGCCAGCAGCTTACCAAGGGCTGAAGCTTTCTTT. Protein: CASSLPRAEAFF.

The CDR3 DNA reads TGTGCCAGCAGCTTCGGACTAGCGGTCACAGATACGCAGTATTTT. It translates to CASSFGLAVTDTQYF. V is TRBV7-2 and J is TRBJ2-3; TRBD2 agrees at 10 bases. V shed 3 bases and J 2 bases; nucleotides not matched to a gene: 2. This CDR3 has 15 amino acids. Per the germline V gene, CDR1 is SGHTA and CDR2 is FQGNSA.

This chain connects TRBV11-2 to TRBJ1-2, with unresolved D. CDR1 is SGHAT and CDR2 is FQNNGV in the germline V gene. This CDR3 is built from 13 residues. Deletions cut 5 bases from V and 5 bases from J, with 12 bases between. CDR3 sequence (DNA): TGTGCCAGCAGCCTCGACGGACGATATGGCTACACCTTC. Its protein is CASSLDGRYGYTF.

This chain links TRBV19 with TRBJ1-1, with D tentatively TRBD1 (6 bases). There are 14 residues in the CDR3. Germline values: CDR1 LNHDA, CDR2 SQIVND (reference sequence). The germline V and J ends were trimmed by 1 base and 5 bases, with 11 bases remaining between them. CDR3 protein: CASSIAPGVTEAFF. The CDR3 DNA sequence: TGTGCCAGTAGTATAGCACCAGGGGTAACTGAAGCTTTCTTT. The full variable domain, in which reference TRBV19 and TRBJ1-1 provide the parts outside the CDR3, is DGGITQSPKYLFRKEGQNVTLSCEQNLNHDAMYWYRQDPGQGLRLIYYSQIVNDFQKGDIAEGYSVSREKKESFPLTVTSAQKNPTAFYLCASSIAPGVTEAFFGQGTRLTVV.

Of note for this clone: The identical CDR3 is also encoded by other nucleotide sequences in the sample. The rearrangement joins TRBV25-1 to TRBJ2-7; D not resolved. V shed 5 bases and J shed 2 bases, with 7 bases lying between them. CDR1 and CDR2 (germline): MGHDK, SYGVNS. The CDR3 contains 12 residues. This chain's CDR3 is CASSSGPYEQYF. The CDR3 DNA sequence: TGTGCCAGCAGTTCCGGGCCCTACGAGCAGTACTTC.

The rearrangement uses TRBV10-3 and TRBJ2-7, with 10 bases lining up with TRBD1. Per germline, CDR1 ENHRY and CDR2 SYGVKD. Unmatched junction bases numbered 4, after V lost 4 bases and J lost 4 bases. This CDR3 is built from 14 residues. The CDR3 here is CAISGPGQGYEQYF. The DNA for the CDR3 is TGTGCCATCAGTGGCCCGGGACAGGGGTACGAGCAGTACTTC.

The rearrangement joins TRBV6-1 to TRBJ1-3; D is undetermined. Germline CDR1 reads MNHNS; CDR2 reads SASEGT. Trimming stripped 8 bases from V and 4 bases from J, with 12 bases between. The CDR3 has 13 amino acids. The CDR3 coding sequence is TGTGCCAGCCCGGGCCTCGGGGGAAACACCATATATTTT. Amino acids: CASPGLGGNTIYF.

The rearrangement uses TRBV6-1 and TRBJ1-5, with D unresolved. Germline V gene lookup returns CDR1 MNHNS and CDR2 SASEGT. Between the trimmed V and J ends, which lost 2 bases and 3 bases, there was a span of 17 bases. This CDR3 spans 17 amino acids. CDR3 nucleotide sequence: TGTGCCAGCAGTGAAATATGGAGGCAGACCATCAATCAGCCCCAGCATTTT. Its translation is CASSEIWRQTINQPQHF.

V usage is TRBV5-4 and J usage is TRBJ1-2; possible D gene TRBD1, 5 bases. Germline values: CDR1 SGHNT, CDR2 YYREEE (reference sequence). Trimming took off 5 bases at V and 1 base at J, with 12 bases between the two ends. This CDR3 comprises 14 residues. In DNA form, the CDR3 reads TGTGCCAGCAGTTCGAGACAGATTAACTATGGCTACACCTTC. Amino acid sequence: CASSSRQINYGYTF. Variable domain in full (rest from reference TRBV5-4 and TRBJ1-2): ETGVTQSPTHLIKTRGQQVTLRCSSQSGHNTVSWYQQALGQGPQFIFQYYREEENGRGNFPPRFSGLQFPNYSSELNVNALELDDSALYLCASSSRQINYGYTFGSGTRLTVV.

With respect to this clone: At one end, the junction sequence differs from germline, possibly due to a read error. The chain combines TRBV4-2 with TRBJ2-1; D might be TRBD1 or TRBD2, each matching 5 bases. Per germline, CDR1 LGHNA and CDR2 YNFKEQ. This CDR3 region has 17 residues. The CDR3 loop reads CASTQLFRDASYNEQFF. For the CDR3, the DNA is TGTGCCAGCACCCAACTTTTCAGGGACGCCTCCTACAATGAGCAGTTCTTC.